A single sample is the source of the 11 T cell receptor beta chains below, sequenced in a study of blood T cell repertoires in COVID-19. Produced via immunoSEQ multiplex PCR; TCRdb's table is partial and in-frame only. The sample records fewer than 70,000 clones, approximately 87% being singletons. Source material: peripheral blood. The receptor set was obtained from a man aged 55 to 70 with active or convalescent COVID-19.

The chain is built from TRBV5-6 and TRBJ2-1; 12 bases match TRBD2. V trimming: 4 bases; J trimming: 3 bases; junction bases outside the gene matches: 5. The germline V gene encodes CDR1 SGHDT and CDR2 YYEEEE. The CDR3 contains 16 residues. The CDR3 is CASSAQTSGGYNEQFF. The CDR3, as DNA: TGTGCCAGCAGCGCCCAGACTAGCGGGGGCTACAATGAGCAGTTCTTC.

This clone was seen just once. The CDR3, as DNA: TGTGCCAGCTCCTGGGGCACGGGAGGCGCGTACTTC. It is translated as CASSWGTGGAYF. The chain has TRBV14 and TRBJ2-7, with TRBD2 matching over 7 bases. This CDR3 comprises 12 residues. CDR1 is SGHDN and CDR2 is FVKESK in the germline V gene. V dropped 8 bases and J dropped 12; count of bases not matched to a gene: 13. Complete variable domain (other parts from reference TRBV14 and TRBJ2-7): EAGVTQFPSHSVIEKGQTVTLRCDPISGHDNLYWYRRVMGKEIKFLLHFVKESKQDESGMPNNRFLAERTGGTYSTLKVQPAELEDSGVYFCASSWGTGGAYFGPGTRLTVT.

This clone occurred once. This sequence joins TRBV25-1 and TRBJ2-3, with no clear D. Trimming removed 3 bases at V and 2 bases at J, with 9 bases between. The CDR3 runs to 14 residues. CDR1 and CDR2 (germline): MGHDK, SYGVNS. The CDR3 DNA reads TGTGCCAGCAGTGACCTTTCCGTCACAGATACGCAGTATTTT. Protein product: CASSDLSVTDTQYF. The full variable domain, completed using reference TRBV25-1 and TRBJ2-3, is EADIYQTPRYLVIGTGKKITLECSQTMGHDKMYWYQQDPGMELHLIHYSYGVNSTEKGDLSSESTVSRIRTEHFPLTLESARPSHTSQYLCASSDLSVTDTQYFGPGTRLTVL.

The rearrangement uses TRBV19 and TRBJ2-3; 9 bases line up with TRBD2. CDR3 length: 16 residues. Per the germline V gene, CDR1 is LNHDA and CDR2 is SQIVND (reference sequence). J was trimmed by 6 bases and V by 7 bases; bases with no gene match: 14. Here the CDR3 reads CASMGRTSVTGDTQYF. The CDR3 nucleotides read TGTGCCAGTATGGGACGGACTAGCGTAACTGGGGATACGCAGTATTTT.

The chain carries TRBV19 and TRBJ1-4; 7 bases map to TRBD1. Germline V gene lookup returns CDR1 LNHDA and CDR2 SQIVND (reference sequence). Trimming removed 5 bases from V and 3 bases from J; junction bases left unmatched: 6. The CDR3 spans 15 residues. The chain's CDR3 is CASSETGVANEKLFF. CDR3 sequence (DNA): TGTGCCAGTAGTGAAACAGGGGTAGCTAATGAAAAACTGTTTTTT.

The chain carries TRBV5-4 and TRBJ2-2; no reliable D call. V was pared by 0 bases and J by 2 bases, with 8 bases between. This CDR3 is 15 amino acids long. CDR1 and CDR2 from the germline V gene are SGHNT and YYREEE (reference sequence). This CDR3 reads CASSLELSNTGELFF. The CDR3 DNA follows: TGTGCCAGCAGCTTGGAACTATCAAACACCGGGGAGCTGTTTTTT. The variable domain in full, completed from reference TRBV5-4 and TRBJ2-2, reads ETGVTQSPTHLIKTRGQQVTLRCSSQSGHNTVSWYQQALGQGPQFIFQYYREEENGRGNFPPRFSGLQFPNYSSELNVNALELDDSALYLCASSLELSNTGELFFGEGSRLTVL.

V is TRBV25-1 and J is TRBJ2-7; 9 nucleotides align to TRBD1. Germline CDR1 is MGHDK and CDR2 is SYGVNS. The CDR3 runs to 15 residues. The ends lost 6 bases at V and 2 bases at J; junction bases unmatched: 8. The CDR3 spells CASRDPGQGPYEQYF. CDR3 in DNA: TGTGCCAGCAGGGACCCGGGACAGGGACCCTACGAGCAGTACTTC.

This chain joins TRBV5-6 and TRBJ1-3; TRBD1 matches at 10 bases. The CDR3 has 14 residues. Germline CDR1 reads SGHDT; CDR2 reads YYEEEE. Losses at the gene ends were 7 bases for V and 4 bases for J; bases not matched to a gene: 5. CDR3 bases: TGTGCCAGCGAGGGACAGGGGAAGGGAAACACCATATATTTT. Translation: CASEGQGKGNTIYF.

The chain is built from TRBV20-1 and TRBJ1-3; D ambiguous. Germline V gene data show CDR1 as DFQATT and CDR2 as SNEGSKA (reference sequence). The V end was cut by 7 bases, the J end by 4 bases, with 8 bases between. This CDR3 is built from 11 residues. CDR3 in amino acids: CSVARGNTIYF. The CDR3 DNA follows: TGCAGTGTAGCCCGAGGAAACACCATATATTTT.

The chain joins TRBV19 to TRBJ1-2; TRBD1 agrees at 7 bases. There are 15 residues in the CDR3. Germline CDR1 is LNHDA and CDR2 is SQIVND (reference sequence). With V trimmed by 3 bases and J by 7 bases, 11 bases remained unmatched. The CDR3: CASSIRDSRSGGYTF. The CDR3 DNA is TGTGCCAGTAGTATTCGGGACAGCCGTTCCGGTGGCTACACCTTC. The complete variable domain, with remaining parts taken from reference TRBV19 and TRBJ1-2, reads DGGITQSPKYLFRKEGQNVTLSCEQNLNHDAMYWYRQDPGQGLRLIYYSQIVNDFQKGDIAEGYSVSREKKESFPLTVTSAQKNPTAFYLCASSIRDSRSGGYTFGSGTRLTVV.

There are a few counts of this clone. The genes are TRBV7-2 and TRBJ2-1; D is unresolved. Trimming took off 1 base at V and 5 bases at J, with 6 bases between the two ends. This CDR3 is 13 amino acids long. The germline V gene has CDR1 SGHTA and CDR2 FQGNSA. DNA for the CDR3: TGTGCCAGCAGCTTAGGCGTAAACAATGAGCAGTTCTTC. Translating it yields CASSLGVNNEQFF.